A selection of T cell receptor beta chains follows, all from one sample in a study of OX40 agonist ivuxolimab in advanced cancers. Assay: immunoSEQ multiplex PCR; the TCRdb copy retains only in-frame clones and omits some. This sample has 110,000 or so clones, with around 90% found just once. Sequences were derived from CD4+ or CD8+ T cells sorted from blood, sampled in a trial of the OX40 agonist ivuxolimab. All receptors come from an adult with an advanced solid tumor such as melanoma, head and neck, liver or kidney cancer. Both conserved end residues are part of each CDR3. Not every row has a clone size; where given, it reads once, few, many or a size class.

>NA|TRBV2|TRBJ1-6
CASSTMTGENSPLHF
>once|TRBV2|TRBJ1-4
CASSEDRDRKLFF
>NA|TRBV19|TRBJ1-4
CASKHAGTYATNEKLFF
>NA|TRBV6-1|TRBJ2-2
CASRDSGPGELFF
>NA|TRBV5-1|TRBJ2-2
CASSLLANTGELFF
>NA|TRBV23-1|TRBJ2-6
CASSPSPRILYSGANVLTF
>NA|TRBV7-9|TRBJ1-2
CASSKDSVYGYTF
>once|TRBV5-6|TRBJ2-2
CASSPGLGTNTGELFF
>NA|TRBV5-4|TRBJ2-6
CASSGRSGANVLTF
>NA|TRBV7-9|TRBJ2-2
CASSLRFGQGRTGELFF
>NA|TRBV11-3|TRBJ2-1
CASSYQGLDNEQFF
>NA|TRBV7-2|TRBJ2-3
CASSSGLAGYTDTQYF
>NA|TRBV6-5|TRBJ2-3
CASTPPGDSLDTQYF
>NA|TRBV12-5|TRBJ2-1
CASGLDYYNEQFF
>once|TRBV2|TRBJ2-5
CASSGGQFKTQYF
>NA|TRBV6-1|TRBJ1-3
CASSEPGDGNTIYF
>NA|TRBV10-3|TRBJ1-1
CAISDHSMNTEAFF
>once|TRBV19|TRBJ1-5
CASTLGDRGAYSNQPQHF
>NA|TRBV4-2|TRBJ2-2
CASSHTGASNTGELFF
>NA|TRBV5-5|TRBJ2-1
CASSTGLAVEQFF
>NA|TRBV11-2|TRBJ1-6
CASSPGQGVGPLHF
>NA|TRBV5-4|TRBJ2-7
CATGDPQTYEQYF
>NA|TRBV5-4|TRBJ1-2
CASSLSLANYGYTF